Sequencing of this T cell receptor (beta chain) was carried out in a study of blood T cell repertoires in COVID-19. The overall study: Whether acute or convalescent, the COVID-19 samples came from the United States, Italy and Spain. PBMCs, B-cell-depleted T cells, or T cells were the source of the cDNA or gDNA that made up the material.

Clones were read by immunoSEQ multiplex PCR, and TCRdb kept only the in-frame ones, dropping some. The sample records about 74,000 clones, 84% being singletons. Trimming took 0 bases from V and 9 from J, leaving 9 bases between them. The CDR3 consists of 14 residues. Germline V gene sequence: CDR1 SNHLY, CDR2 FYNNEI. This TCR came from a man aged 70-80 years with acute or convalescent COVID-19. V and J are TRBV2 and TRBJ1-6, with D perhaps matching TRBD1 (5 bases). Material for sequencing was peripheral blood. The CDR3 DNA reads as TGTGCCAGCAGTGAAGCAGGGGAGGTTTCACCCCTCCACTTT. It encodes CASSEAGEVSPLHF. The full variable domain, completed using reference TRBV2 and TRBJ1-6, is EPEVTQTPSHQVTQMGQEVILRCVPISNHLYFYWYRQILGQKVEFLVSFYNNEISEKSEIFDDQFSVERPDGSNFTLKIRSTKLEDSAMYFCASSEAGEVSPLHFGNGTRLTVT.